This T cell receptor (beta chain) was retrieved from a study of blood T cell repertoires in COVID-19. Study-level background: The United States, Italy and Spain provided the acute and convalescent COVID-19 samples. Sample material is recorded as cDNA or gDNA derived from T cells, B-cell-depleted T cells, or PBMCs.

Authors' data handling: Researchers report that nucleated cell counts were estimated from reference gene primer amplification. Assay used: immunoSEQ multiplex PCR; TCRdb lists only in-frame clones, some missing. V, J and clone size derive from that table, while D and trimming were established from the DNA sequence. The sample records some 140,000 clones, 85% to 90% being singletons. The CDR3 runs to 15 residues. Per germline, CDR1 GTSNPN and CDR2 SVGIG (reference sequence). The ends lost 1 base at V and 1 base at J; junction bases unmatched: 5. Sequencing was carried out using peripheral blood. V gene TRBV30 combines with J gene TRBJ2-3; 7 bases map to TRBD2. This TCR was sampled from a man aged 45-65 years with active or convalescent COVID-19. The CDR3 spells CAWSATGGGTDTQYF. The DNA for the CDR3 is TGTGCCTGGAGTGCGACTGGGGGGGGCACAGATACGCAGTATTTT. The full variable domain, its missing parts supplied by reference TRBV30 and TRBJ2-3, is SQTIHQWPATLVQPVGSPLSLECTVEGTSNPNLYWYRQAAGRGLQLLFYSVGIGQISSEVPQNLSASRPQDRQFILSSKKLLLSDSGFYLCAWSATGGGTDTQYFGPGTRLTVL.